This TCR beta chain was sequenced for a study of blood T cell repertoires in COVID-19. Whole-study context: Collection of acute and convalescent COVID-19 samples took place in the United States, Italy and Spain.

Repertoires were generated with immunoSEQ multiplex PCR, while TCRdb's copy carries only in-frame clones and drops some. The sample comprises roughly 320,000 clones, approximately 85% of which are singletons, and 7.2% rests with the top ten. The junction had 6 bases not matched to a gene; V was cut back by 4 bases and J by 7 bases. Germline CDR1 SGHRS, CDR2 YFSETQ. This CDR3 is built from 13 residues. The rearrangement links TRBV5-1 to TRBJ1-1; 8 nucleotides match TRBD1. The clonotype was recovered from a human donor in a cohort sampled during active COVID-19. The sample taken for sequencing was peripheral blood. CDR3 nucleotides: TGCGCCAGCAGCCCTGGACAGGGTGGTGAAGCTTTCTTT. This codes for CASSPGQGGEAFF.